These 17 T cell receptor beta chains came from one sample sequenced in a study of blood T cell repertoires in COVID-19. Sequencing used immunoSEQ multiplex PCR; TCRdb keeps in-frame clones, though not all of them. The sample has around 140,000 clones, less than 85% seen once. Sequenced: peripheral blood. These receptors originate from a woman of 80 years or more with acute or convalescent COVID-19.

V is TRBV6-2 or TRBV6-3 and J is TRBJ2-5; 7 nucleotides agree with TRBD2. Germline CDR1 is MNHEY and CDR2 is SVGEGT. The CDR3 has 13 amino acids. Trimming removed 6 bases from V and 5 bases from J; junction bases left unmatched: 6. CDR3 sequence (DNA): TGTGCCAGCAGCTCAGGACTAGTGGAGACCCAGTACTTC. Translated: CASSSGLVETQYF.

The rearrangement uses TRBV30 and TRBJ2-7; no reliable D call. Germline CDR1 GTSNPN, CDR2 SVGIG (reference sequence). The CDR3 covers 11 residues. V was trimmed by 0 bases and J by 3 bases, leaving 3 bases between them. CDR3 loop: CAWSVLYEQYF. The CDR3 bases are TGTGCCTGGAGTGTCCTCTACGAGCAGTACTTC.

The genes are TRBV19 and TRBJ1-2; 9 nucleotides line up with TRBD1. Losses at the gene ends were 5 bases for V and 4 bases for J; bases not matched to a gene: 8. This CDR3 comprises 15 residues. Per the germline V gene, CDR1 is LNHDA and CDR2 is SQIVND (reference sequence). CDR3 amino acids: CASSFSGQGSYGYTF. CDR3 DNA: TGTGCCAGTAGTTTCTCCGGACAGGGGAGCTATGGCTACACCTTC.

CDR3 protein: CASSQEGLAGARTQYF. CDR3 bases: TGTGCCAGCAGCCAAGAGGGGCTAGCGGGGGCCCGGACCCAGTACTTC. This sequence joins TRBV14 and TRBJ2-5; 10 nucleotides agree with TRBD2. CDR1 SGHDN and CDR2 FVKESK come from the germline V gene. The CDR3 loop spans 16 amino acids. The V gene end was trimmed by 0 bases and the J gene end by 7 bases; junction bases not matched to a gene: 8.

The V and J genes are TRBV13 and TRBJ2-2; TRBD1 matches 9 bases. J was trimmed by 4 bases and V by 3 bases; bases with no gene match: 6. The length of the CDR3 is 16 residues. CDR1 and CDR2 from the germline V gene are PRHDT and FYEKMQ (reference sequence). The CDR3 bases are TGTGCCAGCAGCTTTAACAGGGGGCTGGGCACCGGGGAGCTGTTTTTT. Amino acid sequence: CASSFNRGLGTGELFF.

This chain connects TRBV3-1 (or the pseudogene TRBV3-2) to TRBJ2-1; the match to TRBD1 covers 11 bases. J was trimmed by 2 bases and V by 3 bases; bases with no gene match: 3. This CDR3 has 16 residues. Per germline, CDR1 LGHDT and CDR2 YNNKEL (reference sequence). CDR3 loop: CASSQGQGVPYNEQFF. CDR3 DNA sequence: TGTGCCAGCAGCCAGGGACAGGGGGTACCCTACAATGAGCAGTTCTTC.

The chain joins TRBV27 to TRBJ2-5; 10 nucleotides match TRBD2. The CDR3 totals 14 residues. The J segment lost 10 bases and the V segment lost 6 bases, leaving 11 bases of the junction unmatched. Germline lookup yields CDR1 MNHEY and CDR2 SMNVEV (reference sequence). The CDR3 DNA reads TGTGCCAGCAGAAAGCGGGAGGGGCACAAGGGCCAGTACTTC. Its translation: CASRKREGHKGQYF.

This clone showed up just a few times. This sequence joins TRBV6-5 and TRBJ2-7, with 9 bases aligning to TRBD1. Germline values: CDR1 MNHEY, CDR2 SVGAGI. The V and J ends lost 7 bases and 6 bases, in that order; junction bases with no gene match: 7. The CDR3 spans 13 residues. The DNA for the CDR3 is TGTGCCAGCACTCCCCCGACAGGGGGCGAGCAGTACTTC. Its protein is CASTPPTGGEQYF.

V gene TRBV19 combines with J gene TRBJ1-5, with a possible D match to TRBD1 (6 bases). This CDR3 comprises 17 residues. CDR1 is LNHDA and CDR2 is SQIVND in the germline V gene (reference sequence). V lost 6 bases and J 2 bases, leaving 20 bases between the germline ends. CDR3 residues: CASRNSGGQGRNQPQHF. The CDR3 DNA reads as TGTGCCAGTAGAAACTCGGGAGGGCAGGGGCGCAATCAGCCCCAGCATTTT. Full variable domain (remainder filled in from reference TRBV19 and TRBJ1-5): DGGITQSPKYLFRKEGQNVTLSCEQNLNHDAMYWYRQDPGQGLRLIYYSQIVNDFQKGDIAEGYSVSREKKESFPLTVTSAQKNPTAFYLCASRNSGGQGRNQPQHFGDGTRLSIL.

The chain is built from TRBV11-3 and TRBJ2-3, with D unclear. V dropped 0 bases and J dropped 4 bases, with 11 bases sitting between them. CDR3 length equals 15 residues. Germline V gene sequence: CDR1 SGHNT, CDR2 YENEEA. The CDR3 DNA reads TGTGCCAGCAGCTTAGATGGAACAGTTGCAGATACGCAGTATTTT. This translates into CASSLDGTVADTQYF. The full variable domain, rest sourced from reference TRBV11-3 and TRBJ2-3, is EAGVVQSPRYKIIEKKQPVAFWCNPISGHNTLYWYLQNLGQGPELLIRYENEEAVDDSQLPKDRFSAERLKGVDSTLKIQPAELGDSAVYLCASSLDGTVADTQYFGPGTRLTVL.

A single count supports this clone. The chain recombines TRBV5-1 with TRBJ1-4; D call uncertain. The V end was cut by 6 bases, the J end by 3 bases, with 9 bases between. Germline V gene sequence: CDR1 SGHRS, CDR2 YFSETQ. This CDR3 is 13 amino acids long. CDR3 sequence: CASKGLANEKLFF. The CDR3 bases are TGCGCCAGCAAAGGACTCGCTAATGAAAAACTGTTTTTT.

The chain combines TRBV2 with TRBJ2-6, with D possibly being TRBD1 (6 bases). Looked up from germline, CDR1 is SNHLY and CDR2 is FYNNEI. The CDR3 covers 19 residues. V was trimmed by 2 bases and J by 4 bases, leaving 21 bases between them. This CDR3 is CASSEYLGQGLLGANVLTF. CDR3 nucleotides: TGTGCCAGCAGTGAATATCTGGGTCAGGGGTTGTTGGGGGCCAACGTCCTGACTTTC.

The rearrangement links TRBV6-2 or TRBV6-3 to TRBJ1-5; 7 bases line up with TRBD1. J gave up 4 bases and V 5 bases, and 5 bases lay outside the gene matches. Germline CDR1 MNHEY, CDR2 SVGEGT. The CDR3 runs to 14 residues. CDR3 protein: CASSPTGQNQPQHF. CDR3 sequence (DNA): TGTGCCAGCAGTCCAACGGGACAGAATCAGCCCCAGCATTTT.

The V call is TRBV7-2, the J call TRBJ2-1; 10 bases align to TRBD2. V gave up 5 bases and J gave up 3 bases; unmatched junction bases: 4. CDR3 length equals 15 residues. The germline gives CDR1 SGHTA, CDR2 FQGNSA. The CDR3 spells CASSGSGGVYNEQFF. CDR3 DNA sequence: TGTGCCAGCAGCGGGAGCGGGGGGGTCTACAATGAGCAGTTCTTC.

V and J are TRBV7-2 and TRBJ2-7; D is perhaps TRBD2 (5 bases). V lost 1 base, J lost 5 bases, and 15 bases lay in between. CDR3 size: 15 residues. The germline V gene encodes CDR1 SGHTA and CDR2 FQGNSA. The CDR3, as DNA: TGTGCCAGCAGCTTAGAAGGGAGACCTATCGACGAGCAGTACTTC. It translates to CASSLEGRPIDEQYF.

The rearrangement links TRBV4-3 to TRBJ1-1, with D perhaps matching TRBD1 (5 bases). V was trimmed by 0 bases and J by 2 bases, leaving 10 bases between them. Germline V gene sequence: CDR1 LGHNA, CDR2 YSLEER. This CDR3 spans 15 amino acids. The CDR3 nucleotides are TGCGCCAGCAGCCAAGAAGGCAGGGTAAACACTGAAGCTTTCTTT. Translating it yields CASSQEGRVNTEAFF.

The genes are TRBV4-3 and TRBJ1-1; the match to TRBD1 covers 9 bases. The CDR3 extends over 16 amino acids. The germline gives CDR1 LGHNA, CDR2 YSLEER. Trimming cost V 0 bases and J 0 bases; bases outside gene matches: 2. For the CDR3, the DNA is TGCGCCAGCAGCCAAGAGGGGACAGGGATGAACACTGAAGCTTTCTTT. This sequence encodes CASSQEGTGMNTEAFF.